This T cell receptor beta chain stems from a study of blood T cell repertoires in COVID-19. Study at large: Acute and convalescent COVID-19 samples came from the United States, Italy and Spain.

Germline CDR1 and CDR2: SNHLY and FYNNEI. This CDR3 is 12 amino acids long. V was trimmed by 6 bases and J by 4 bases, leaving 6 bases between them. In the original analysis: The assay estimated nucleated cells by amplifying reference gene primers. Measured with immunoSEQ multiplex PCR; TCRdb has only the in-frame clones, and not every one. That table furnishes V, J and clone size, whereas the DNA furnished D and trimming. Here the sample spans 25,000 to 30,000 clones, 85% to 90% being singletons. Sequenced sample: peripheral blood. The TCR comes from a human donor in a cohort sampled during active COVID-19. The chain employs TRBV2 and TRBJ1-4, with D unresolved. The CDR3 DNA follows: TGTGCCAGCAGCCCCCTTAATGAAAAACTGTTTTTT. This translates into CASSPLNEKLFF.